This T cell receptor beta chain was captured in a study of beta chain features in type 1 diabetes. Study context: Researchers looked at about 110 million sorted cells across all samples.

Investigators reverse transcribed all isolated RNA, so they sequenced expressed TCRB transcripts. Sequencing was performed with immunoSEQ multiplex PCR; in TCRdb, only in-frame clones are kept and a portion is missing. This table holds under 800,000 clones, around 15% found once. Germline V CDR1 and CDR2: LGHNA, YSLEER. Trimming stripped 4 bases from V and 1 base from J, with 10 bases between. The CDR3 length is 14 residues. As concerns this clone: Its antigen is as yet unknown.

The study's findings and limits: Insertion counts at VDJ junctions were lower in type 1 diabetes patients, who also showed more deletions there.

Every donor provided one heparinised blood draw, which averaged around 110 mL. J is TRBJ1-1 and V is TRBV4-3, with D possibly being TRBD1 (6 bases). The source of this sequence is a man aged 18 to 29 in good health. Sequencing input: naive CD4+ T cells from blood. CDR3 loop: CASSRGRGNTEAFF. The CDR3 region has the DNA TGCGCCAGCAGCCGAGGCAGGGGGAACACTGAAGCTTTCTTT.